This T cell receptor beta chain came from a study of shared clonotypes between healthy human individuals. The germline V gene has CDR1 MGHRA and CDR2 YSYEKL. The CDR3 loop spans 14 amino acids. After removal of 0 bases from V and 7 bases from J, the junction contained 5 bases not matched to a gene. Clones were sequenced by immunoSEQ multiplex PCR, and TCRdb holds only the in-frame ones, with some missing. Of approximately 530,000 clones listed, roughly 95% are singletons. Specimen: naive CD4+ T cells sorted from blood. Subset reported: CD45RA+ positively selected. This rearrangement joins TRBV4-1 to TRBJ2-5, with 7 bases fitting TRBD2. This clonotype was obtained from a woman aged 25 to 45 in good health. DNA of the CDR3: TGCGCCAGCAGCCAAGAACACATAGCGGGGACCCAGTACTTC. Its translation is CASSQEHIAGTQYF.